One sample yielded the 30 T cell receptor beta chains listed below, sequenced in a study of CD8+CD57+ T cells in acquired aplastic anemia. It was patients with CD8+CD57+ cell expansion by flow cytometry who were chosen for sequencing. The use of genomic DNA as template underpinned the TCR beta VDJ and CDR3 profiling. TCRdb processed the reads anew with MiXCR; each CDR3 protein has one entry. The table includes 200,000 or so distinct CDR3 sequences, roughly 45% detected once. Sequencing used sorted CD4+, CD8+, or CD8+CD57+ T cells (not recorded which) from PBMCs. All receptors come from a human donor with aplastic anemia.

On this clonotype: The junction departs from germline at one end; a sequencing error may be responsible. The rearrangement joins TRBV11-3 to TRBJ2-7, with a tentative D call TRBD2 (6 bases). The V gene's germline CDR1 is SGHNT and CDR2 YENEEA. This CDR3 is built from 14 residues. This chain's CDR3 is CAGSYSGDAYEQYF. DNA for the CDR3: TGTGCCGGCAGTTATAGCGGTGACGCCTACGAGCAGTACTTC.

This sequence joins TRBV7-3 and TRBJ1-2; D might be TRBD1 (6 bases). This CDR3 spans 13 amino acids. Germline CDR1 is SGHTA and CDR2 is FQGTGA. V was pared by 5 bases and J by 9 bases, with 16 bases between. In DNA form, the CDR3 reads TGTGCCAGCAGCCCGGGGGCCGGGAGGAGCTACACCTTC. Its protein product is CASSPGAGRSYTF.

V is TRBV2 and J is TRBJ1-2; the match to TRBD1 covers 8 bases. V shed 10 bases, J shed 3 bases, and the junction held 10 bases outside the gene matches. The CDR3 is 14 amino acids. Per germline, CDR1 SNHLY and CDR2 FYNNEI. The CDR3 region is CATGTDRADYGYTF. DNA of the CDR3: TGTGCCACCGGTACGGACAGGGCGGACTATGGCTACACCTTC. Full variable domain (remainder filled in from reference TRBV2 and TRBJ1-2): EPEVTQTPSHQVTQMGQEVILRCVPISNHLYFYWYRQILGQKVEFLVSFYNNEISEKSEIFDDQFSVERPDGSNFTLKIRSTKLEDSAMYFCATGTDRADYGYTFGSGTRLTVV.

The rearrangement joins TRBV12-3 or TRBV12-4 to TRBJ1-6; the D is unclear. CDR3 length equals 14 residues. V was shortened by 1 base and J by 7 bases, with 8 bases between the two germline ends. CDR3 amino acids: CASSLGGPNSPLHF. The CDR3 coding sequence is TGTGCCAGCAGTTTAGGAGGGCCAAATTCACCCCTCCACTTT.

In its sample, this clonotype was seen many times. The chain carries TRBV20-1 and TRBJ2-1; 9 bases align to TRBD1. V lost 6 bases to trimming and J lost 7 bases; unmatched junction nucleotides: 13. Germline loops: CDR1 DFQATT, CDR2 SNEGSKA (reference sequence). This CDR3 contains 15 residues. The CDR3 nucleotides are TGCAGTGCGGGCAAGGGACAGGGAAGAAGAAATGAGCAGTTCTTC. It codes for CSAGKGQGRRNEQFF.

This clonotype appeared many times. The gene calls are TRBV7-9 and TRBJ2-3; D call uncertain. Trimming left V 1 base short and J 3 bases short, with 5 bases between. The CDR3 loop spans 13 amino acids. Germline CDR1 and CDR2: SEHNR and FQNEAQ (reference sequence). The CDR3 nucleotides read TGTGCCAGCAGCTTAGAGCAGACAGATACGCAGTATTTT. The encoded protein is CASSLEQTDTQYF.

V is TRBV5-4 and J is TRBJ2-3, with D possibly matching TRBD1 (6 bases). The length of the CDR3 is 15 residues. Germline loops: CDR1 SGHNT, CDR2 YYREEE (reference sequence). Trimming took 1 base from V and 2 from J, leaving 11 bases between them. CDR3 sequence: CASSLWGRLTDTQYF. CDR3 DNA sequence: TGTGCCAGCAGCTTGTGGGGGCGTCTCACAGATACGCAGTATTTT.

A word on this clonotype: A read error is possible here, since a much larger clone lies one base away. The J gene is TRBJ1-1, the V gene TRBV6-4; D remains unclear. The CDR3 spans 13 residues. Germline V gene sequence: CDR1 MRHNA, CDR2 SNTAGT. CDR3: CASRRAENTEASF. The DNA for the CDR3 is TGTGCCAGCAGGAGGGCCGAGAACACTGAAGCTTCCTTT.

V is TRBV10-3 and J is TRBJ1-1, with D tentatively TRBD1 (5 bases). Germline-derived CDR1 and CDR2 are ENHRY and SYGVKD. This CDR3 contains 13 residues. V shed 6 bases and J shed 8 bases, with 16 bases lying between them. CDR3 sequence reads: CAIREAGRLEAFF. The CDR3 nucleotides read TGTGCCATCAGGGAGGCAGGGAGACTGGAAGCTTTCTTT.

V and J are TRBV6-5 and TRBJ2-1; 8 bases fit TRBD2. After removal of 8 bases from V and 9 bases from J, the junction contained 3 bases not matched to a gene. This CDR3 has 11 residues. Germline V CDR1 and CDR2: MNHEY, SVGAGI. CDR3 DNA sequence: TGTGCCAGCTCCGGGGGGGGTGAGCAGTTCTTC. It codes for CASSGGGEQFF.

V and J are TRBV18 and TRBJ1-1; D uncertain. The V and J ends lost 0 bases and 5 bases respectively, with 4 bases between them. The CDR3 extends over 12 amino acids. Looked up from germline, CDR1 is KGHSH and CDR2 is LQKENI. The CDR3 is CASSPPLTEAFF. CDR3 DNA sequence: TGTGCCAGCTCACCACCCTTAACTGAAGCTTTCTTT.

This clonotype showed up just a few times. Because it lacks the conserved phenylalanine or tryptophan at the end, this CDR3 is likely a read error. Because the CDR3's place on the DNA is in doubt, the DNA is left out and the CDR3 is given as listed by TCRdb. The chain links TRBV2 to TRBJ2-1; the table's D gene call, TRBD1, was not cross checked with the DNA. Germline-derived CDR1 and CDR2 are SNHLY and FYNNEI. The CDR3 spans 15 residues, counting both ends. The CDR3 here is CASSKGGGDYNEQSS.

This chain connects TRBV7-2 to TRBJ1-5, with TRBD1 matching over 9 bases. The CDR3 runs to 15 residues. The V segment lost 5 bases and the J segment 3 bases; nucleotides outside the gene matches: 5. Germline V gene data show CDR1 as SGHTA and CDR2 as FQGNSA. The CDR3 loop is CASSQGQGNNQPQHF. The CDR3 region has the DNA TGTGCCAGCAGCCAGGGACAGGGTAACAATCAGCCCCAGCATTTT.

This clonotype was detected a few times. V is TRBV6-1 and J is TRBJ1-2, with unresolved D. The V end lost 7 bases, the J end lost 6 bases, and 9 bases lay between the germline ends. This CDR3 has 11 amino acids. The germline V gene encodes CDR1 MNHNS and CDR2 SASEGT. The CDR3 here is CASNREHGYTF. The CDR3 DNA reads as TGTGCCAGCAATAGGGAGCATGGCTACACCTTC.

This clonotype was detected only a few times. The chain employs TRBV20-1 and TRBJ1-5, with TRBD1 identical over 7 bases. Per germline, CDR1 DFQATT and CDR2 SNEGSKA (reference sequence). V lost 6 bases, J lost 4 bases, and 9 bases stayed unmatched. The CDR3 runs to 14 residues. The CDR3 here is CSASSGTANQPQHF. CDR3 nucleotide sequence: TGCAGTGCATCCTCCGGGACAGCGAATCAGCCCCAGCATTTT.

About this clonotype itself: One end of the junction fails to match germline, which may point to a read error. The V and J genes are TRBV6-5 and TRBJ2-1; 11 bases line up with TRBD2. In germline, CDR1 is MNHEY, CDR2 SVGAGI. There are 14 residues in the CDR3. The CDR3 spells CAGSYILAGGEQFF. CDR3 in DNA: TGTGCCGGCAGTTACATCCTAGCGGGGGGTGAGCAGTTCTTC.

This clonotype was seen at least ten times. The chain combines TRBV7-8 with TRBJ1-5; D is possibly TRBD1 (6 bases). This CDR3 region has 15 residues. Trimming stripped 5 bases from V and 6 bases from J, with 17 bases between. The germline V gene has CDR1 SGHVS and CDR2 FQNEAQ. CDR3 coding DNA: TGTGCCAGCAGCGCGGAGGGGGGGGCGGGTCAGCCCCAGCATTTT. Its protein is CASSAEGGAGQPQHF.

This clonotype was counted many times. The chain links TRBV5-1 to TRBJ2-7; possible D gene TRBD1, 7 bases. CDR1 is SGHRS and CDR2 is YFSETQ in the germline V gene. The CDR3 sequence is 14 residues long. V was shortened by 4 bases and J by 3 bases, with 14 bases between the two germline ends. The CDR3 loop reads CASSAGTVDYEQYF. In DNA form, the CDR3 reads TGCGCCAGCAGCGCGGGGACAGTGGACTACGAGCAGTACTTC.

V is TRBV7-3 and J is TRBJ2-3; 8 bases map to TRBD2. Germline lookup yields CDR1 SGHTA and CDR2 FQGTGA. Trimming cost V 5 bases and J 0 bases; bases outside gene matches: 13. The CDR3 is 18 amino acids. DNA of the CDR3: TGTGCCAGCAGCCGTAGCGGGGCTGTAAGCTCTAGCACAGATACGCAGTATTTT. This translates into CASSRSGAVSSSTDTQYF.

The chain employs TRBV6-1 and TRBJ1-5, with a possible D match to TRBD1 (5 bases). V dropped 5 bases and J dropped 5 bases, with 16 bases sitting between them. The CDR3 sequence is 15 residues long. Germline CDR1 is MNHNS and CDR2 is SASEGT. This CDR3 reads CASSYSPDTDQPQHF. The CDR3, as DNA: TGTGCCAGCAGTTACTCGCCGGACACAGATCAGCCCCAGCATTTT.

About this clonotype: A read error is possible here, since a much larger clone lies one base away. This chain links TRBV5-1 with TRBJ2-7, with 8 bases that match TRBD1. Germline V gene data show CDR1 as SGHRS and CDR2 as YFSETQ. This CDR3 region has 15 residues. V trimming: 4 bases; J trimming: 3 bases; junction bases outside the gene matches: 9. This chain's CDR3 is CASSLGPGTGYEQYF. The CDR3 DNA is TGCGCCAGCAGCCTTGGCCCCGGGACAGGCTACGAGCAGTACTTC.

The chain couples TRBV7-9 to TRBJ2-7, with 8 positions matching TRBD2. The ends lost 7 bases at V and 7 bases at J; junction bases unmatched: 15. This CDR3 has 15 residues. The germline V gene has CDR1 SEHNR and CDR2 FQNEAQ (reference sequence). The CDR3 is CASTPAEERENEQYF. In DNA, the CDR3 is TGTGCCAGCACCCCGGCGGAGGAGCGGGAGAATGAGCAGTACTTC.

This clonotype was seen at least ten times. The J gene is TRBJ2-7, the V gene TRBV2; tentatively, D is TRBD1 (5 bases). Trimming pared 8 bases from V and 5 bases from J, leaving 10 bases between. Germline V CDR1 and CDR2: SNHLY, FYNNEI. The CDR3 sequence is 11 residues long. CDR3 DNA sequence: TGTGCCAGCGGCCGACAGAACGAGCAGTACTTC. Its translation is CASGRQNEQYF. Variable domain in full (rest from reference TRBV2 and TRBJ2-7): EPEVTQTPSHQVTQMGQEVILRCVPISNHLYFYWYRQILGQKVEFLVSFYNNEISEKSEIFDDQFSVERPDGSNFTLKIRSTKLEDSAMYFCASGRQNEQYFGPGTRLTVT.

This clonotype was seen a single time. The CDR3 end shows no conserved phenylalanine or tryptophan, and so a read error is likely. The CDR3: CASSLWGQGTNEQFL. The CDR3 nucleotides are TGTGCCAGCAGCTTGTGGGGACAGGGTACCAATGAGCAGTTCCTC. The V gene is TRBV5-8, the J gene TRBJ2-1, with TRBD1 matching 9 bases. This CDR3 spans 15 amino acids. After removal of 1 base from V and 6 bases from J, the junction contained 5 bases not matched to a gene. CDR1 is SGHTS and CDR2 is YDEGEE in the germline V gene.

CDR3 in amino acids: CASSPTSGGKTGELFF. Here the CDR3 DNA reads TGTGCCAGCAGCCCTACTAGCGGGGGAAAAACCGGGGAGCTGTTTTTT. This rearrangement joins TRBV5-4 to TRBJ2-2; 11 bases align to TRBD2. V was pared by 4 bases and J by 5 bases, with 7 bases of the junction left unmatched. The CDR3 contains 16 residues. The germline V gene has CDR1 SGHNT and CDR2 YYREEE (reference sequence).

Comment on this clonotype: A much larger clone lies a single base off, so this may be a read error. CDR3 coding DNA: TGTGCCAGCAGTTACTCGGGTGTTGACCACGATGGCTACACCTTC. Its protein product is CASSYSGVDHDGYTF. V usage is TRBV6-5 and J usage is TRBJ1-2; D not certain. Germline V gene lookup returns CDR1 MNHEY and CDR2 SVGAGI. V lost 0 bases to trimming and J lost 6 bases, with 14 bases between them. CDR3 size: 15 residues.

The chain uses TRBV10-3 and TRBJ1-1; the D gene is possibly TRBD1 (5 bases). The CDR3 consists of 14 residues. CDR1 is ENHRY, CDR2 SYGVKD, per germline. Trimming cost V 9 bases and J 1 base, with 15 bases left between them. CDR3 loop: CAIRLDGTNTEAFF. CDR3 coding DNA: TGTGCCATTCGACTGGACGGGACGAACACTGAAGCTTTCTTT.

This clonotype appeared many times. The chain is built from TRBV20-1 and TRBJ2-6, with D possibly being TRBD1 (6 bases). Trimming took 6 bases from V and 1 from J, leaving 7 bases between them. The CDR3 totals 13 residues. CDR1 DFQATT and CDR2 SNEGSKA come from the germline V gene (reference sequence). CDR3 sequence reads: CSAQGSGANVLTF. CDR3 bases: TGCAGTGCGCAGGGGTCTGGGGCCAACGTCCTGACTTTC.

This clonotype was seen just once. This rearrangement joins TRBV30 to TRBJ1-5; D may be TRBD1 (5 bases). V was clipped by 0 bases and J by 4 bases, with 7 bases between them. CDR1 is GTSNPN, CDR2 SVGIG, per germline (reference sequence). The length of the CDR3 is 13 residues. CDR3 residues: CAWSVQENQPQHF. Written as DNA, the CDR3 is TGTGCCTGGAGTGTACAGGAAAATCAGCCCCAGCATTTT.

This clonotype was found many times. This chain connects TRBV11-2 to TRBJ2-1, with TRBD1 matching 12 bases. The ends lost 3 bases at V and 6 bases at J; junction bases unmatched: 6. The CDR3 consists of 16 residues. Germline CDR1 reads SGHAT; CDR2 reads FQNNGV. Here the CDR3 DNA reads TGTGCCAGCAGCTTTCAACCGGGACAGGGGGCCAATGAGCAGTTCTTC. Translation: CASSFQPGQGANEQFF.